The 21 T cell receptor beta chains reported below all come from one sample, sequenced in a study of blood T cell repertoires in COVID-19. Assay used: immunoSEQ multiplex PCR; TCRdb lists only in-frame clones, some missing. Among a few hundred thousand clones listed, roughly 89% were seen once. The material sequenced was peripheral blood. The receptors were gathered from a man aged 25-45 years with acute or convalescent COVID-19.

The chain carries TRBV4-1 and TRBJ1-1, with D maybe TRBD1 (5 bases). CDR3 length: 14 amino acids. V lost 1 base and J 4 bases, leaving 10 bases between the germline ends. Germline CDR1 and CDR2: MGHRA and YSYEKL. For the CDR3, the DNA is TGCGCCAGCAGCCAAGTCCGGGGGGTCACTGAAGCTTTCTTT. It encodes CASSQVRGVTEAFF.

The chain recombines TRBV27 with TRBJ2-1; 9 bases are a match to TRBD1. After removal of 4 bases from V and 4 bases from J, the junction contained 11 bases not matched to a gene. The CDR3 is made up of 17 amino acids. CDR1 is MNHEY, CDR2 SMNVEV, per germline (reference sequence). CDR3 residues: CASSSPPWDRVYNEQFF. CDR3 sequence (DNA): TGTGCCAGCAGTTCGCCACCGTGGGACAGGGTATACAATGAGCAGTTCTTC.

This rearrangement joins TRBV5-1 to TRBJ2-2, with no clear D. CDR1 and CDR2 from the germline V gene are SGHRS and YFSETQ. V lost 7 bases and J 5 bases, leaving 15 bases between the germline ends. The CDR3 spans 14 residues. The CDR3 here is CASFSPVSTGELFF. The CDR3 DNA is TGCGCCAGCTTTTCCCCAGTGTCGACCGGGGAGCTGTTTTTT.

The rearrangement joins TRBV10-3 to TRBJ1-6; TRBD1 is a possible D gene (5 bases). Trimming took off 7 bases at V and 7 bases at J, with 14 bases between the two ends. The CDR3 extends over 14 amino acids. In germline, CDR1 is ENHRY, CDR2 SYGVKD. The CDR3 DNA is TGTGCCATCAAAGCCAGGGAGGCGAATTCACCCCTCCACTTT. It codes for CAIKAREANSPLHF.

The chain joins TRBV7-8 to TRBJ2-2; 7 nucleotides match TRBD1. This CDR3 is built from 15 residues. V lost 2 bases to trimming and J lost 4 bases; unmatched junction nucleotides: 4. Germline V gene data show CDR1 as SGHVS and CDR2 as FQNEAQ. The CDR3 bases are TGTGCCAGCAGCTTAAACAGGGGACCCACCGGGGAGCTGTTTTTT. Translated: CASSLNRGPTGELFF.

This clone turned up a few times. Germline is not matched at one junction end, which may reflect a read error. V is TRBV7-7 and J is TRBJ2-5, with TRBD2 matching 9 bases. The V gene's germline CDR1 is SSHAT and CDR2 FNYEAQ (reference sequence). The CDR3 is 15 residues long. DNA for the CDR3: TGTGCTAGCAGCTCGCGACTAGCGGTCCAAGAGACCCAGTACTTC. This gives the protein CASSSRLAVQETQYF.

The gene calls are TRBV28 and TRBJ2-7; 8 nucleotides line up with TRBD1. The CDR3 sequence is 14 residues long. The ends lost 9 bases at V and 3 bases at J; junction bases unmatched: 10. From germline, CDR1 is MDHEN and CDR2 SYDVKM. The CDR3 protein is CASNQGGQGYEQYF. The CDR3 DNA reads TGTGCCAGTAACCAAGGAGGACAGGGCTACGAGCAGTACTTC.

This clone was detected only once. The J gene is TRBJ2-7, the V gene TRBV18; the D gene is possibly TRBD2 (5 bases). The CDR3 is 15 residues long. Trimming removed 4 bases at V and 4 bases at J, with 17 bases between. Germline lookup yields CDR1 KGHSH and CDR2 LQKENI. The CDR3 sequence is CASSQTPGSRYEQYF. Here the CDR3 DNA reads TGTGCCAGCTCACAAACACCGGGGTCCAGATACGAGCAGTACTTC.

V is TRBV30 and J is TRBJ1-5, with D hard to call. The ends were cut back, 1 base at V and 1 base at J, with 5 bases in the middle. The germline V gene has CDR1 GTSNPN and CDR2 SVGIG (reference sequence). This CDR3 is 13 amino acids long. CDR3 amino acids: CAWSGGSNQPQHF. The CDR3 DNA follows: TGTGCCTGGAGTGGAGGGAGCAATCAGCCCCAGCATTTT.

This rearrangement joins TRBV5-1 to TRBJ2-3, with 13 nucleotides matching TRBD2. The germline V gene has CDR1 SGHRS and CDR2 YFSETQ. With 5 bases clipped from V and 6 bases from J, the junction kept 6 bases outside the gene matches. CDR3 length equals 15 residues. CDR3 coding DNA: TGCGCCAGCAGAAAGGGACTAGCGGGACTTGATACGCAGTATTTT. Its protein product is CASRKGLAGLDTQYF.

This chain joins TRBV6-5 and TRBJ1-5; no reliable D call. CDR3 length equals 15 residues. The germline gives CDR1 MNHEY, CDR2 SVGAGI. With 2 bases removed from V and 0 bases from J, the gap between germline ends came to 8 bases. The CDR3 sequence: CASSYRQDSNQPQHF. The CDR3 DNA reads as TGTGCCAGCAGTTACCGCCAGGATAGCAATCAGCCCCAGCATTTT.

This clone was seen only once. In DNA form, the CDR3 reads TGTGCCAGCAGCTTGGCCCCATCAGGTGGCTATGGCTACACCTTC. It codes for CASSLAPSGGYGYTF. This chain connects TRBV5-5 to TRBJ1-2; no firm D call. Germline CDR1 and CDR2: SGHKS and YYEKEE (reference sequence). The CDR3 is made up of 15 amino acids. V lost 0 bases, J lost 4 bases, and 13 bases lay in between.

The CDR3 is CASSLQVNYGYTF. The DNA of the CDR3 is TGTGCCAGCAGTCTCCAGGTTAACTATGGCTACACCTTC. The V and J genes are TRBV28 and TRBJ1-2, with D uncertain. There are 13 residues in the CDR3. V was clipped by 5 bases and J by 1 base, with 8 bases between them. Per the germline V gene, CDR1 is MDHEN and CDR2 is SYDVKM.

J is TRBJ2-3 and V is TRBV5-1; tentatively, D is TRBD1 (6 bases). The CDR3 has 15 residues. Trimming removed 1 base at V and 5 bases at J, with 14 bases between. Germline V gene sequence: CDR1 SGHRS, CDR2 YFSETQ. The CDR3 nucleotides are TGCGCCAGCAGCTTGAGCCCAGGGGCAATAGATACGCAGTATTTT. Amino acid sequence: CASSLSPGAIDTQYF.

This clone has just one count. The V gene is TRBV5-1, the J gene TRBJ1-2, with a possible D match to TRBD1 (5 bases). V was trimmed by 7 bases and J by 5 bases, leaving 12 bases between them. This CDR3 region has 12 residues. CDR1 and CDR2 from the germline V gene are SGHRS and YFSETQ. CDR3 nucleotide sequence: TGCGCCAGCGGGAGGGGCTCATATGGCTACACCTTC. Amino acid sequence: CASGRGSYGYTF.

The chain has TRBV6-5 and TRBJ2-5, with 7 bases matching TRBD1. With V trimmed by 5 bases and J by 2 bases, 8 bases remained unmatched. This CDR3 spans 15 amino acids. Germline values: CDR1 MNHEY, CDR2 SVGAGI. CDR3 amino acids: CASSRQGTNQETQYF. DNA for the CDR3: TGTGCCAGCAGTCGACAGGGTACGAATCAAGAGACCCAGTACTTC.

The rearrangement joins TRBV25-1 to TRBJ2-7, with 10 nucleotides matching TRBD1. With V trimmed by 4 bases and J by 3 bases, 6 bases remained unmatched. Germline V CDR1 and CDR2: MGHDK, SYGVNS. This CDR3 spans 15 amino acids. The CDR3 DNA is TGTGCCAGCAGTGGGGGACAGGGGAAATACTACGAGCAGTACTTC. Protein product: CASSGGQGKYYEQYF.

V and J are TRBV24-1 and TRBJ2-5, with a tentative D call TRBD1 (5 bases). V was clipped by 4 bases and J by 7 bases, with 15 bases between them. CDR1 is KGHDR, CDR2 SFDVKD, per germline. The CDR3 has 14 residues. CDR3 DNA sequence: TGTGCCACCAGTGAAGGGGCAGGGCTTGCGACCCAGTACTTC. Protein: CATSEGAGLATQYF.

The chain has TRBV19 and TRBJ2-7, with 8 bases matching TRBD1. Germline values: CDR1 LNHDA, CDR2 SQIVND (reference sequence). The CDR3 consists of 13 residues. V lost 4 bases to trimming and J lost 4 bases; unmatched junction nucleotides: 3. CDR3 DNA: TGTGCCAGTAGTAGGACAGGGAGGTACGAGCAGTACTTC. Its protein is CASSRTGRYEQYF.

V and J are TRBV19 and TRBJ1-1, with D unresolved. There are 17 residues in the CDR3. Trimming shortened V by 2 bases and J by 1 base, and 17 bases separated the two germline ends. CDR1 is LNHDA, CDR2 SQIVND, per germline (reference sequence). The chain's CDR3 is CASSIPPKDMRNTEAFF. As DNA, the CDR3 is TGTGCCAGTAGTATACCCCCAAAAGACATGAGGAACACTGAAGCTTTCTTT.

Note on this clone: The identical CDR3 is also encoded by other nucleotide sequences in the sample. The V gene is TRBV27, the J gene TRBJ1-1; perhaps TRBD1 as D (6 bases). This CDR3 spans 14 amino acids. V was clipped by 3 bases and J by 1 base, with 9 bases between them. Looked up from germline, CDR1 is MNHEY and CDR2 is SMNVEV (reference sequence). CDR3 sequence reads: CASSFLGQNTEAFF. The CDR3 region has the DNA TGTGCCAGCAGTTTCCTGGGACAGAACACTGAAGCTTTCTTT.